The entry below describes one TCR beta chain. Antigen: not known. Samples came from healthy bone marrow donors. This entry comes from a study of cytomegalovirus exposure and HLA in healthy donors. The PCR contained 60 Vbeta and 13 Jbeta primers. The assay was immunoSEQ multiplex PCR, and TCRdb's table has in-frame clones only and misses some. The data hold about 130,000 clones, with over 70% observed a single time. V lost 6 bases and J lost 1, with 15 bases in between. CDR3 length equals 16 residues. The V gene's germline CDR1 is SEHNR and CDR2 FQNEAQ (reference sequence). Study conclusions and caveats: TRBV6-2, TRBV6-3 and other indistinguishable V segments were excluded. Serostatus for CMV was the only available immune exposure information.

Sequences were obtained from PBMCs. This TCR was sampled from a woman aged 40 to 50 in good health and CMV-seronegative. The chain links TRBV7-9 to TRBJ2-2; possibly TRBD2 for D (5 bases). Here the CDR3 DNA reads TGTGCCAGCAGTACAAGGAGCGGAGTGAACACCGGGGAGCTGTTTTTT. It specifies CASSTRSGVNTGELFF.